The T cell receptor (beta chain) under discussion was sequenced for a study of cytomegalovirus exposure and HLA in healthy donors. J gave up 6 bases and V 6 bases, and 8 bases lay outside the gene matches. The length of the CDR3 is 14 residues. Germline loops: CDR1 MDHEN, CDR2 SYDVKM. The PCR employed 60 Vbeta primers together with 13 Jbeta primers. Method: immunoSEQ multiplex PCR; TCRdb's copy keeps in-frame clones and lacks some. The data contain about 86,000 clones, roughly 73% of them singletons. The chain uses TRBV28 and TRBJ1-1; 9 bases match TRBD1. Sequencing was carried out using PBMCs. The receptor comes from a male donor in good health and CMV-seropositive. CDR3 in amino acids: CASRRDRAVSEAFF. The DNA for the CDR3 is TGTGCCAGCAGAAGGGACAGGGCTGTTTCTGAAGCTTTCTTT.